This entry features one TCR beta chain sequence. The data originate from a study of blood T cell repertoires in COVID-19. Study in general: PBMCs, B-cell-depleted T cells, or T cells were the source of the cDNA or gDNA that made up the material.

TCRdb's copy holds only in-frame clones and misses some; the assay was immunoSEQ multiplex PCR. The sample consists of some 350,000 clones, roughly 89% of them appearing once. V was pared by 5 bases and J by 7 bases, with 11 bases of the junction left unmatched. Looked up from germline, CDR1 is SEHNR and CDR2 is FQNEAQ (reference sequence). The CDR3 consists of 15 residues. Sequences were obtained from peripheral blood. The receptor's source is a woman aged 18-29 years who had recovered from COVID-19. V gene TRBV7-9 combines with J gene TRBJ2-1, with TRBD1 identical over 7 bases. The CDR3 bases are TGTGCCAGCAGCCGACAGGGTAATGAGAGGAATGAGCAGTTCTTC. Residues: CASSRQGNERNEQFF.